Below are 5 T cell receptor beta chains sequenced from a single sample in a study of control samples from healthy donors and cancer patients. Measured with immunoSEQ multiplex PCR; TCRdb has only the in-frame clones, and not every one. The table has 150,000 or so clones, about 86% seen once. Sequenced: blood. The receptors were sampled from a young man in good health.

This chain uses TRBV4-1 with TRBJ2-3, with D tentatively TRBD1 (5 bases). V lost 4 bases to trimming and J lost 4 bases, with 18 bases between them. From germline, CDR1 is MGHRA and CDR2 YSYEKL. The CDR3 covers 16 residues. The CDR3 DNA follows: TGCGCCAGCAGCCCCCGTCCGCAGGGTGGGGCAGATACGCAGTATTTT. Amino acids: CASSPRPQGGADTQYF.

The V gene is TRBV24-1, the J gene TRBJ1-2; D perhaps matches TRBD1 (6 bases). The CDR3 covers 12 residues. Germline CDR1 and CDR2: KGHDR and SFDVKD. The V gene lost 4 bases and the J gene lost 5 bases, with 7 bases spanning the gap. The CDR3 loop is CATSEGGYGYTF. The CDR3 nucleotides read TGTGCCACCAGTGAAGGGGGTTATGGCTACACCTTC.

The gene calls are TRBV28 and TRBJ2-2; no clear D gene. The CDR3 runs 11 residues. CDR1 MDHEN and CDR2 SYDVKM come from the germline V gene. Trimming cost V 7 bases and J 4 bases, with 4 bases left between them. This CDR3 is CASKSTGELFF. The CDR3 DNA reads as TGTGCCAGCAAATCCACCGGGGAGCTGTTTTTT. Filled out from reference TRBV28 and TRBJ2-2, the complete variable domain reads DVKVTQSSRYLVKRTGEKVFLECVQDMDHENMFWYRQDPGLGLRLIYFSYDVKMKEKGDIPEGYSVSREKKERFSLILESASTNQTSMYLCASKSTGELFFGEGSRLTVL.

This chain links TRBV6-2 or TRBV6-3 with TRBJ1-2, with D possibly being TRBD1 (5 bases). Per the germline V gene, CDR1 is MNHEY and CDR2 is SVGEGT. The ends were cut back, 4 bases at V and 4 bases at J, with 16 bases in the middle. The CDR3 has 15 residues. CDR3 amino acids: CASSSGGSGIYGYTF. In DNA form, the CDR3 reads TGTGCCAGCAGTTCGGGGGGGAGCGGGATCTATGGCTACACCTTC.

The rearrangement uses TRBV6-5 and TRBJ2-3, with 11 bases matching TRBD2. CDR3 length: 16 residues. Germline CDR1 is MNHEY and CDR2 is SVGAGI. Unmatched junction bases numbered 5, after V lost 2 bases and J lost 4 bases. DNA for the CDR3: TGTGCCAGCAGTTACCGGGTAGCGGGGGGGTCAGATACGCAGTATTTT. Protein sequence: CASSYRVAGGSDTQYF.